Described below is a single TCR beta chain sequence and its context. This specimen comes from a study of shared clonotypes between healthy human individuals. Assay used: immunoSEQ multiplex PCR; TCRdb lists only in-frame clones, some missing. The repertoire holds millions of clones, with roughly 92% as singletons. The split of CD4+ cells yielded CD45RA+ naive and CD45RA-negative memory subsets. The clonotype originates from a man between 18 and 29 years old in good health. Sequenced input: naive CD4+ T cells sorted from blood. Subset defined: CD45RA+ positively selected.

The DNA of the CDR3 is TGTGCCAGCAGTGAAGAAACGTATGAAGCTTTCTTT. Translated, it gives CASSEETYEAFF. The J gene is TRBJ1-1, the V gene TRBV2, with D hard to call. The CDR3 runs 12 residues. Germline CDR1 reads SNHLY; CDR2 reads FYNNEI. Trimming stripped 1 base from V and 7 bases from J, with 7 bases between.